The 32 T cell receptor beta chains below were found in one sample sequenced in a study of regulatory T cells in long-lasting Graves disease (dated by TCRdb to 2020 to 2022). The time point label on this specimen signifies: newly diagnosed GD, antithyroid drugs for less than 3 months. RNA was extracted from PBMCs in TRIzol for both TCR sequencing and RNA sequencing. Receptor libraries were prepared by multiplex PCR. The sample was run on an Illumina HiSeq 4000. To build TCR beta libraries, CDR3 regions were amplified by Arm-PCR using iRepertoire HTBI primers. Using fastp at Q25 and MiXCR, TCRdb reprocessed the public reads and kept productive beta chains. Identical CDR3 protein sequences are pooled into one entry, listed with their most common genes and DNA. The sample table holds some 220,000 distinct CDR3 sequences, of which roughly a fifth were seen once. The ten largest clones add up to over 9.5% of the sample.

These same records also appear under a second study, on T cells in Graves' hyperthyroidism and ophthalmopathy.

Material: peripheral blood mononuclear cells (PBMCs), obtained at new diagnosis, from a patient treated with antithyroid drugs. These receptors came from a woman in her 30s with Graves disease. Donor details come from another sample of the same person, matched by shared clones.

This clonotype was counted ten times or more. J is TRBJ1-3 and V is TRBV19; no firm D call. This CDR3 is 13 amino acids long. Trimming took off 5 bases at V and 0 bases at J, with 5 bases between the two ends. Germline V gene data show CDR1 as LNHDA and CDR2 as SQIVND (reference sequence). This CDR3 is CASSFASGNTIYF. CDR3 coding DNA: TGTGCCAGTAGTTTCGCCTCTGGAAACACCATATATTTT.

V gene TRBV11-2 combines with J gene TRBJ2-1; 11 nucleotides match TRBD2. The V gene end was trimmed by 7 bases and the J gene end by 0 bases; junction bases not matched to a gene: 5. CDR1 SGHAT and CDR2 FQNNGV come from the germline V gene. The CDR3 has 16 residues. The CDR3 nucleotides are TGTGCCAGCAACACCGGACTAGCGGGCTCCTACAATGAGCAGTTCTTC. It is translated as CASNTGLAGSYNEQFF. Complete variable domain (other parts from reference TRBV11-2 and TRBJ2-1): EAGVAQSPRYKIIEKRQSVAFWCNPISGHATLYWYQQILGQGPKLLIQFQNNGVVDDSQLPKDRFSAERLKGVDSTLKIQPAKLEDSAVYLCASNTGLAGSYNEQFFGPGTRLTVL.

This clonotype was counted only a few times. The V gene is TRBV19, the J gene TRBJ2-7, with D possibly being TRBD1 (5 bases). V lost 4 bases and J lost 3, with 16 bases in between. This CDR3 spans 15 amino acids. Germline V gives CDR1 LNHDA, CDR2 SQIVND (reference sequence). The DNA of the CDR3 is TGTGCCAGTAGTAAGGGGCCAAGTTTGGGCTACGAGCAGTACTTC. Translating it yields CASSKGPSLGYEQYF. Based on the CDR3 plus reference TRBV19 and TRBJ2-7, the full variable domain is DGGITQSPKYLFRKEGQNVTLSCEQNLNHDAMYWYRQDPGQGLRLIYYSQIVNDFQKGDIAEGYSVSREKKESFPLTVTSAQKNPTAFYLCASSKGPSLGYEQYFGPGTRLTVT.

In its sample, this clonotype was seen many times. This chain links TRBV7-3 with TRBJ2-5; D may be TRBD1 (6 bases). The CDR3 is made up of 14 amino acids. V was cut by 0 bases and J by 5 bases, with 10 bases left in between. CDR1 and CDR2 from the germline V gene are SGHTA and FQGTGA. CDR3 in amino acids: CASSLTSQGETQYF. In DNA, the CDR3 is TGTGCCAGCAGCTTAACGTCACAGGGTGAGACCCAGTACTTC.

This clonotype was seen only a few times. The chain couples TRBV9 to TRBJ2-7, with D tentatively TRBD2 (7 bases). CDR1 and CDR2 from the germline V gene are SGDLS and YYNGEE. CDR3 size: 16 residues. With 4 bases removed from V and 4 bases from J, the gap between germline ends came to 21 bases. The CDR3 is CASSPHDAGAGYEQYF. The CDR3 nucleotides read TGTGCCAGCAGCCCCCACGACGCGGGGGCCGGGTACGAGCAGTACTTC. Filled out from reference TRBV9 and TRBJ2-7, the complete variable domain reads DSGVTQTPKHLITATGQRVTLRCSPRSGDLSVYWYQQSLDQGLQFLIQYYNGEERAKGNILERFSAQQFPDLHSELNLSSLELGDSALYFCASSPHDAGAGYEQYFGPGTRLTVT.

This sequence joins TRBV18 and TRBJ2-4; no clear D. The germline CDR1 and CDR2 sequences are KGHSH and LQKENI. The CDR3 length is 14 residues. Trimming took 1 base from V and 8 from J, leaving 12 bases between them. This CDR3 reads CASSPRPRRDIQYF. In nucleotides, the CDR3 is TGTGCCAGCTCACCACGGCCTAGAAGGGACATTCAGTACTTC.

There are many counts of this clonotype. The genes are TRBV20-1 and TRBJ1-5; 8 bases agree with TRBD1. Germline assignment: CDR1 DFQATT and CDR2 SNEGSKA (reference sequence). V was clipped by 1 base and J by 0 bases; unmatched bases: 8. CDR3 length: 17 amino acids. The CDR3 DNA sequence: TGCAGTGCTAGAGGGCAGGGGGCTTTCCGTAGCAATCAGCCCCAGCATTTT. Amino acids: CSARGQGAFRSNQPQHF.

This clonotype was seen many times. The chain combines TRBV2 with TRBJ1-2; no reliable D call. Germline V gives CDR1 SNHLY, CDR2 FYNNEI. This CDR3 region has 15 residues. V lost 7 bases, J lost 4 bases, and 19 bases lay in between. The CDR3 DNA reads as TGTGCCAGCATAAGGCAGACAACCTTCTCCTATGGCTACACCTTC. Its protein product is CASIRQTTFSYGYTF.

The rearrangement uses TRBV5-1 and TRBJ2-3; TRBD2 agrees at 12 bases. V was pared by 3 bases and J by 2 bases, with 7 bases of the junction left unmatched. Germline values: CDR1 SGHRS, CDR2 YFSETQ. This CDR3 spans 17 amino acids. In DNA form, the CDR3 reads TGCGCCAGCAGCTGGGAGACTAGCGGGAGCGACACAGATACGCAGTATTTT. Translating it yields CASSWETSGSDTDTQYF.

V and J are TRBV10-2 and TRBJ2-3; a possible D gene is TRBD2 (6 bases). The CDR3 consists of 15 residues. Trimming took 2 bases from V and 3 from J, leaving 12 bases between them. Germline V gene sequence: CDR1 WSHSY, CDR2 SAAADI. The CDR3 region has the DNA TGCGCCAGCAGTGAGAGTCTCGGGGGTACAGATACGCAGTATTTT. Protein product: CASSESLGGTDTQYF.

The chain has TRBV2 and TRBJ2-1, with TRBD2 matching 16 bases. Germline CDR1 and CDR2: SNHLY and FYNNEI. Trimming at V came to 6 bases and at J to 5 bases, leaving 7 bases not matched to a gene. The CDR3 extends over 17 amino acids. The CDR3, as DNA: TGTGCCAGCAGGGGGACTAGCGGGAGGGCCGGTCACAATGAGCAGTTCTTC. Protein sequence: CASRGTSGRAGHNEQFF.

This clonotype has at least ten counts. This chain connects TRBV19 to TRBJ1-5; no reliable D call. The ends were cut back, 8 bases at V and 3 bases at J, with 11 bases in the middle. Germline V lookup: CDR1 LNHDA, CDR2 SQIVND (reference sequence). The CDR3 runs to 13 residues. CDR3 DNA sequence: TGTGCCAGTCAGACACGGGACAATCAGCCCCAGCATTTT. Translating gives CASQTRDNQPQHF.

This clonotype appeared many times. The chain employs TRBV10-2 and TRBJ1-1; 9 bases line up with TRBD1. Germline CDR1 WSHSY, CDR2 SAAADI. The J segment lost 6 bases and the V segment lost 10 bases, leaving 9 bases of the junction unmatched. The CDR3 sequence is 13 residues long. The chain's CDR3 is CATGGGTGSEAFF. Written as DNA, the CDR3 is TGCGCCACCGGCGGCGGGACAGGGTCTGAAGCTTTCTTT.

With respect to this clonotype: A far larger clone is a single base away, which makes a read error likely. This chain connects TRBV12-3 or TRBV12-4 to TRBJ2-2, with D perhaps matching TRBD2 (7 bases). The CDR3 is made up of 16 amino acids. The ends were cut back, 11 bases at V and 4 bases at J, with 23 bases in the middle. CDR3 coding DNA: TGTGCCGGCATCCCTATGGGGGGGCTAGGCACCGGGGAGCTGTTTTTT. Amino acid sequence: CAGIPMGGLGTGELFF.

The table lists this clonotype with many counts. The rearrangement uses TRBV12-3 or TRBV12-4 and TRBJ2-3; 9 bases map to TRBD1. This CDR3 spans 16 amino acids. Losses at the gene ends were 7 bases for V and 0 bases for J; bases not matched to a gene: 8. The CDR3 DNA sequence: TGTGCCAGCACTAACAGGGGGCTGACTAGCACAGATACGCAGTATTTT. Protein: CASTNRGLTSTDTQYF.

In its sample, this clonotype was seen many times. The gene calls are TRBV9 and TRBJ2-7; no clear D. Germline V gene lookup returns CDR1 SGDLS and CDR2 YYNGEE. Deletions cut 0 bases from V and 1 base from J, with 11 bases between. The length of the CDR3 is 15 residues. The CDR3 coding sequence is TGTGCCAGCAGCGTAGGTCTGGCGCCTTCCTACGAGCAGTACTTC. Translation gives CASSVGLAPSYEQYF.

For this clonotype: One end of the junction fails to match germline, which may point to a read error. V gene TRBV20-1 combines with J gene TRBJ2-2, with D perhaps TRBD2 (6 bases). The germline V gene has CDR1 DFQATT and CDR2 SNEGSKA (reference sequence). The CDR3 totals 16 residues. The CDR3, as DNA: TGCAGTGCTAGAGATCCGCGGGGAGGAGTCACCGGGGAGCTGTATTTC. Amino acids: CSARDPRGGVTGELYF.

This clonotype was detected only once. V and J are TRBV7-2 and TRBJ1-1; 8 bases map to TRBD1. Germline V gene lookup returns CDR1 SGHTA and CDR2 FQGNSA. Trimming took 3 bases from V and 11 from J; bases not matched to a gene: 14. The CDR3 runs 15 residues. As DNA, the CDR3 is TGTGCCAGCAGCTTTTTAGCGGGGACAGGTTCGAAGGCTTTCTTT. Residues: CASSFLAGTGSKAFF.

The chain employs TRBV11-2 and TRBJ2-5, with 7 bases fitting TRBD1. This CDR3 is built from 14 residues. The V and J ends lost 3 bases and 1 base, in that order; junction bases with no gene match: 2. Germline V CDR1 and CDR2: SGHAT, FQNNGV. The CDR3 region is CASSFGTAQETQYF. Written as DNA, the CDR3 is TGTGCCAGCAGCTTCGGGACAGCCCAAGAGACCCAGTACTTC. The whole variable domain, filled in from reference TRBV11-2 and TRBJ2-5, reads EAGVAQSPRYKIIEKRQSVAFWCNPISGHATLYWYQQILGQGPKLLIQFQNNGVVDDSQLPKDRFSAERLKGVDSTLKIQPAKLEDSAVYLCASSFGTAQETQYFGPGTRLLVL.

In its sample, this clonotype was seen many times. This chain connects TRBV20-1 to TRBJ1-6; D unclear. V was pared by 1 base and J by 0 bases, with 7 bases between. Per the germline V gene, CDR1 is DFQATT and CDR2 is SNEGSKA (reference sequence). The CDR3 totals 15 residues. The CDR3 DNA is TGCAGTGCTAGAGCGGGGAGCTCCTATAATTCACCCCTCCACTTT. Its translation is CSARAGSSYNSPLHF.

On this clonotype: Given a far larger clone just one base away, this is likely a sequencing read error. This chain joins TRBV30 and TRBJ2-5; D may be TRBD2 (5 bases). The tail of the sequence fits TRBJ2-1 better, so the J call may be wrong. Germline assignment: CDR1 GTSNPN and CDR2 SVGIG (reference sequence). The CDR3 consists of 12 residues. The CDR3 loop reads CSWRGQWDEQFF. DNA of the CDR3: TGTTCCTGGAGAGGGCAGTGGGATGAGCAGTTCTTC.

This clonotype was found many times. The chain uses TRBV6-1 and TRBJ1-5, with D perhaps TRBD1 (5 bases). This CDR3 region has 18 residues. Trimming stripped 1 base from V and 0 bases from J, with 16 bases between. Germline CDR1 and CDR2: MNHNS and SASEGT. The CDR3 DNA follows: TGTGCCAGCAGTGAAGAGGCAGGGTGGGGTTATAGCAATCAGCCCCAGCATTTT. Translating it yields CASSEEAGWGYSNQPQHF.

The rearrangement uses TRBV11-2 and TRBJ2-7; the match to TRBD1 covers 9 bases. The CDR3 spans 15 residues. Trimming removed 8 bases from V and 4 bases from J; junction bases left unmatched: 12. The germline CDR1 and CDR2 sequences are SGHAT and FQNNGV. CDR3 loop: CASLRTGARAYEQYF. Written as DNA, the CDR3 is TGTGCCAGCCTCAGGACAGGGGCGAGGGCATACGAGCAGTACTTC.

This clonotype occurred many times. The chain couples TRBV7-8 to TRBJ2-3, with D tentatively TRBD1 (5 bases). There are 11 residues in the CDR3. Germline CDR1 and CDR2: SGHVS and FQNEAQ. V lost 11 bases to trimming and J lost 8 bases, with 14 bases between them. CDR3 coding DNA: TGTGCCGGAAAGGGGCAGGGTACGCAGTATTTT. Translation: CAGKGQGTQYF.

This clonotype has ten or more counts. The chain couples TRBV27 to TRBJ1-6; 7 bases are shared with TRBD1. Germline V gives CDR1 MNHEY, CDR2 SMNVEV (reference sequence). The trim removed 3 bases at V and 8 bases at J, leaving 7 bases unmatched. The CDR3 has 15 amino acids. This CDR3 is CASSFNRGSDSPLHF. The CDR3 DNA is TGTGCCAGCAGTTTCAACAGGGGTTCGGATTCACCCCTCCACTTT.

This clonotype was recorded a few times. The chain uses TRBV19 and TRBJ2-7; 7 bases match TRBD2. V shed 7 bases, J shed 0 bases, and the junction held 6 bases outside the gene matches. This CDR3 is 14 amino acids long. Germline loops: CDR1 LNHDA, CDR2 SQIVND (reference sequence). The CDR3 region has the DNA TGTGCCAGTAAGGACGGGGGGACCTCCTACGAGCAGTACTTC. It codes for CASKDGGTSYEQYF.

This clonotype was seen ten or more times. CDR3 sequence: CASSVASGSTDTQYF. The CDR3, as DNA: TGTGCCAGCAGCGTAGCTAGCGGGAGCACAGATACGCAGTATTTT. The J gene is TRBJ2-3, the V gene TRBV9; 8 bases are shared with TRBD2. The germline CDR1 and CDR2 sequences are SGDLS and YYNGEE. The length of the CDR3 is 15 residues. Unmatched junction bases numbered 0, after V lost 0 bases and J lost 0 bases.

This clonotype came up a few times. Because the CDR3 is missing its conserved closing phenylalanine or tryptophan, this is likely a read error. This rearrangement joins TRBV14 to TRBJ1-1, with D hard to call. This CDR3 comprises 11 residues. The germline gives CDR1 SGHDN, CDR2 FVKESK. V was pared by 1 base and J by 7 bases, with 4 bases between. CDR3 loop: CASSQGGEAFL. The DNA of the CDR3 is TGTGCCAGCAGCCAAGGGGGTGAAGCTTTCCTT.

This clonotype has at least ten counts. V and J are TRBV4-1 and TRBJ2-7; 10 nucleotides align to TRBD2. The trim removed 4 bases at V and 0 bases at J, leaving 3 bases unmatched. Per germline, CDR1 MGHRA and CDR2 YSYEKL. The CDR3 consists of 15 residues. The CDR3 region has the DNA TGCGCCAGCAGCCGCGGACTAGCGGCCTCCTACGAGCAGTACTTC. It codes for CASSRGLAASYEQYF.

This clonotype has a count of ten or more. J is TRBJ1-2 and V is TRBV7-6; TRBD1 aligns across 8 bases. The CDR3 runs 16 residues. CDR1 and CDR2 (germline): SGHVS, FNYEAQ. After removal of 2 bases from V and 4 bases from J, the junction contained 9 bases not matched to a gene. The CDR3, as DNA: TGTGCCAGCAGCTTAAGCAGGGGGCAAGGTAGCTATGGCTACACCTTC. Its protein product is CASSLSRGQGSYGYTF.

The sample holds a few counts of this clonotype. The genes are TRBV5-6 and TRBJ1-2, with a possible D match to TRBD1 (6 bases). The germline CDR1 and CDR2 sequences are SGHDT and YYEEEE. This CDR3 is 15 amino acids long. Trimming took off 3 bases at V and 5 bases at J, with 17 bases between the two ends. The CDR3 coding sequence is TGTGCCAGCAGCTCCGGTACGGGGGGCGGGTATGGCTACACCTTC. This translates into CASSSGTGGGYGYTF.

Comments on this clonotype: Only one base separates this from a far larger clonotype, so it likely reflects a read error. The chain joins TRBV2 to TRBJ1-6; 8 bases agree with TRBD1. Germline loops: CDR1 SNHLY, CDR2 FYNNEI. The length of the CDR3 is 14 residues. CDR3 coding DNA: TGTGCCAGCAGCCGACAGGGGAAAAATTCATCCCTCCACTTT. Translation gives CASSRQGKNSSLHF.